This entry features one T cell receptor (beta chain) sequence. The antigen it binds to is not known. Qualities for individual bases were not recorded, and no much larger clone is one base off. The data originate from a study of CD8+CD57+ T cells in acquired aplastic anemia (dated by TCRdb to 2017 to 2018). Regarding the study in general: DNA extracted from sorted CD4+ and CD8+ cells had a mean of roughly 3.4 ug, with a range of about 0.19 to 27.4 ug. CD8+CD57+ expansion was defined as frequency above the mean frequency observed in healthy subjects. What the work shows at the level of the full study, not this receptor alone: Between patients and healthy controls, no significant difference in CD8+ Simpson's diversity was found (P=0.060). Around 30 CD8+ CDR3 sequences were shared between patients and controls but appeared highly expressed in patients and within their immunodominant clones.

Patients chosen for sequencing had shown expansion of CD8+CD57+ cells by flow cytometry. All patients had severe acquired aplastic anemia diagnosed by International Study of Aplastic Anemia and Agranulocytosis and Camitta criteria. No patient had received any therapy when blood was sampled. The study deep-sequenced TCR repertoires of sorted CD4+ and CD8+ blood T cells from severe aplastic anemia patients and healthy subjects. Patients were enrolled under clinicaltrials.gov protocols 00001620, 01623167, 00001397, 00071045, 00081523 and 00961064 in the USA. Ficoll-Paque density gradient centrifugation was used to isolate peripheral blood mononuclear cells. CD4+ and CD8+ T cells were sorted by FACS or magnetic beads before DNA extraction. Profiling of TCR beta VDJ combinations and CDR3 sequences used genomic DNA as the template. An Illumina HiSeq 2000 was the platform used for TCR repertoire sequencing. The paper's data handling went like this. TRBV/TRBJ rearrangement plots, CDR3 size and DJ length profiles, and Simpson's diversity index were used to evaluate the repertoires. The most abundant DNA sequence in the deep sequencing data was defined as the immunodominant clone. CDR3 amino acid sequences were checked for sharing between subjects and were compared against published repertoires and the VDJdb database. In-frame beta chains were kept once TCRdb had trimmed the public reads at Q25 with fastp and called clones with MiXCR. Merged by CDR3 protein, the rows form single entries marked with the most common genes and DNA. It is TCRdb's table, rather than the study itself, that gives the V and J calls and clone size. The sample includes about 200,000 distinct CDR3 sequences, with around three fifths observed a single time. The ten largest clonotypes hold roughly 53% of the sample.

The source material was sorted CD4+, CD8+, or CD8+CD57+ T cells (not recorded which) from PBMCs. The TCR sequence derives from a human donor with aplastic anemia.

The DNA sequence is given as TGTGCCAGTAGTATCGGGACTAGCGGGAGTCGGGGGGAGCAGTTCTTC. This yields the protein CASSIGTSGSRGEQFF. This sequence uses TRBV19 and TRBJ2-1, with 14 central nucleotides matching TRBD2. There are 16 amino acids in the CDR3, from cysteine to phenylalanine inclusive. CDR3 DNA only is kept here, 48 bases in frame from base 1. V has 3 bases trimmed and J has 10 bases trimmed; junction bases matching no gene number 8. The germline V gene (reference sequence) provides CDR1 LNHDA and CDR2 SQIVND.